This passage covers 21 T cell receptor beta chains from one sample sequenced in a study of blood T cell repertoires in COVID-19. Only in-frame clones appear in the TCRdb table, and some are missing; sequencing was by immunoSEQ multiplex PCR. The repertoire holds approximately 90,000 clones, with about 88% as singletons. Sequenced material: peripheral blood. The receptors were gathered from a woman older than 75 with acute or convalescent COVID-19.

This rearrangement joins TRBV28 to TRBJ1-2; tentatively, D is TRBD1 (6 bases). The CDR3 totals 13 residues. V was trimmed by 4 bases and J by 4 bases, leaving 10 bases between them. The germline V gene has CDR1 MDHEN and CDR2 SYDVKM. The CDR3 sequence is CASSSGTFYGYTF. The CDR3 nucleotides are TGTGCCAGCAGTTCCGGGACATTCTATGGCTACACCTTC.

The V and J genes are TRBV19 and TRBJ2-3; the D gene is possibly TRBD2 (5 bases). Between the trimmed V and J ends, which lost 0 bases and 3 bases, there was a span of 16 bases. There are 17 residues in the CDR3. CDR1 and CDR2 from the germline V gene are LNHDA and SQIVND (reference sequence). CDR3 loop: CASSIDRAGARTDTQYF. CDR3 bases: TGTGCCAGTAGTATAGATCGGGCGGGCGCGAGAACAGATACGCAGTATTTT.

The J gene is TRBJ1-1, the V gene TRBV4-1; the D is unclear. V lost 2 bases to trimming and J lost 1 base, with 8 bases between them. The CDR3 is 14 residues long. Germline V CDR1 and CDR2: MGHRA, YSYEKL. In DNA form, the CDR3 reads TGCGCCAGCAGCCAATTTGGGCCGAACACTGAAGCTTTCTTT. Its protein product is CASSQFGPNTEAFF.

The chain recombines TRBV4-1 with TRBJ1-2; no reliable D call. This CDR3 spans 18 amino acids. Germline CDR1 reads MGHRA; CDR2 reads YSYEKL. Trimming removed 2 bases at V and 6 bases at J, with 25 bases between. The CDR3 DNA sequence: TGCGCCAGCAGCCAATACCGTGGAGGGAAGTGGGTTAAGGATGGCTACACCTTC. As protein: CASSQYRGGKWVKDGYTF.

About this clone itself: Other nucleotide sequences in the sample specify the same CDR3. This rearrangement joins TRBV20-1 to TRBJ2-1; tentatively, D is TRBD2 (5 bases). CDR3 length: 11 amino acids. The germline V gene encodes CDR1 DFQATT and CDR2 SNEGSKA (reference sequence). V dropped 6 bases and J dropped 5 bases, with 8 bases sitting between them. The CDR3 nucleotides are TGCAGTGCGGGGAGTAACAATGAGCAGTTCTTC. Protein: CSAGSNNEQFF.

The CDR3 protein is CSVGTGVWNEKLFF. The CDR3, as DNA: TGCAGCGTTGGGACCGGGGTGTGGAATGAAAAACTGTTTTTT. The chain links TRBV29-1 to TRBJ1-4; the D is unclear. The CDR3 has 14 amino acids. Germline loops: CDR1 SQVTM, CDR2 ANQGSEA. V was trimmed by 4 bases and J by 5 bases, leaving 14 bases between them.

In DNA form, the CDR3 reads TGTGCCAGCAGCCTTACTGGTCAGCCCCAGCATTTT. It is translated as CASSLTGQPQHF. J is TRBJ1-5 and V is TRBV7-8, with D unclear. In germline, CDR1 is SGHVS, CDR2 FQNEAQ. The CDR3 consists of 12 residues. V gave up 5 bases and J gave up 6 bases, with 8 bases separating them.

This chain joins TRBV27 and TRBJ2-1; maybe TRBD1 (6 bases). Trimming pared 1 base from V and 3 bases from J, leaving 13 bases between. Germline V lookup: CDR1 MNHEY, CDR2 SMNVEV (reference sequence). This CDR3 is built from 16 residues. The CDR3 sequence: CASSLLQGRVYNEQFF. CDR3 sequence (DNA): TGTGCCAGCAGTTTATTACAGGGCCGGGTCTACAATGAGCAGTTCTTC.

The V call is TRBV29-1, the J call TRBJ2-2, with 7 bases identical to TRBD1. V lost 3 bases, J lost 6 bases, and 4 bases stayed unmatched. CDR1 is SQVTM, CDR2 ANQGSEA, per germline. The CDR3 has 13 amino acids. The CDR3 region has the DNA TGCAGCGTTGATAAAACAGGGGCCGGGGAGCTGTTTTTT. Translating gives CSVDKTGAGELFF.

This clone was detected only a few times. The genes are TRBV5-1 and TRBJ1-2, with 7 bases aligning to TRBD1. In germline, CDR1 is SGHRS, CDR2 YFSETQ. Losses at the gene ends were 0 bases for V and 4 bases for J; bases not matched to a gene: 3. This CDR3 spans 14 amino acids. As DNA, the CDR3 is TGCGCCAGCAGCTTGGCAGGGGGTACCTATGGCTACACCTTC. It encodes CASSLAGGTYGYTF.

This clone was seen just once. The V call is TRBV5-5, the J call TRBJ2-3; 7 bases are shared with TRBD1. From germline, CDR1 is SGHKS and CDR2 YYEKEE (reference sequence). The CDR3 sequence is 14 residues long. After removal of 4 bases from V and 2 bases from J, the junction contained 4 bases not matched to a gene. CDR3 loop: CASSRDRATDTQYF. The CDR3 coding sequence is TGTGCCAGCAGCCGAGACAGGGCCACAGATACGCAGTATTTT.

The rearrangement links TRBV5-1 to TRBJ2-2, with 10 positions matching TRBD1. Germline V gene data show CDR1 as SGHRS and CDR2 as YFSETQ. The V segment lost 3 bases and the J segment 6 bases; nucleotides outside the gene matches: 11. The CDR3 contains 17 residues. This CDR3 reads CASSSTGGDRFAGELFF. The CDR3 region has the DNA TGCGCCAGCAGCTCGACAGGGGGCGATCGGTTCGCCGGGGAGCTGTTTTTT.

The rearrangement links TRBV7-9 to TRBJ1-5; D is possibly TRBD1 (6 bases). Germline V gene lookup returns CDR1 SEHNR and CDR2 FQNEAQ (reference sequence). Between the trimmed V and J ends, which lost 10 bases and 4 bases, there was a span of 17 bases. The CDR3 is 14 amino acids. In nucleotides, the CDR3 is TGTGCCATCACGGGGATACAGGGTAATCAGCCCCAGCATTTT. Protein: CAITGIQGNQPQHF. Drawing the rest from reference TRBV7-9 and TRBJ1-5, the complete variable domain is DTGVSQNPRHKITKRGQNVTFRCDPISEHNRLYWYRQTLGQGPEFLTYFQNEAQLEKSRLLSDRFSAERPKGSFSTLEIQRTEQGDSAMYLCAITGIQGNQPQHFGDGTRLSIL.

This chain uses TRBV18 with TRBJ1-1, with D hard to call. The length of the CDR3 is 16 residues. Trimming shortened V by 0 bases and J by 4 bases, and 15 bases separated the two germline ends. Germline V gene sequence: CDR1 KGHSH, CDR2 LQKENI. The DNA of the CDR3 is TGTGCCAGCTCACCACCAAATACAGTTACCCGCACTGAAGCTTTCTTT. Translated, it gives CASSPPNTVTRTEAFF. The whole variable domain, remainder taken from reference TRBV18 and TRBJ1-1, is NAGVMQNPRHLVRRRGQEARLRCSPMKGHSHVYWYRQLPEEGLKFMVYLQKENIIDESGMPKERFSAEFPKEGPSILRIQQVVRGDSAAYFCASSPPNTVTRTEAFFGQGTRLTVV.

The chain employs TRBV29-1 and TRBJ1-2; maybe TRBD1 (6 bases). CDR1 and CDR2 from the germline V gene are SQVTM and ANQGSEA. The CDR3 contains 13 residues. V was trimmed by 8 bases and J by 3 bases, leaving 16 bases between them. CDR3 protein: CSLGSGDDYGYTF. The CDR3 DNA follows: TGCAGCCTCGGGTCAGGGGATGACTATGGCTACACCTTC.

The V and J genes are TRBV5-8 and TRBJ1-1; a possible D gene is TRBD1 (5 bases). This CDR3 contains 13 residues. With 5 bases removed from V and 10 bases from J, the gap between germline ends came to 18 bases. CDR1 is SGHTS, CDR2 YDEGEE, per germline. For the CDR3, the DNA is TGTGCCAGCAGTTTTGGACAAACATACTCAGCTTTCTTT. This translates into CASSFGQTYSAFF.

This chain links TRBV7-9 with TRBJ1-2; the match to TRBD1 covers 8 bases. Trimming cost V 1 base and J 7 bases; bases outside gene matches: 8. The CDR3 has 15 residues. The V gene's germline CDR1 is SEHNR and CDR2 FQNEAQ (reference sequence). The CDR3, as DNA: TGTGCCAGCAGCTTAGACAGGACAGGGTTGGGTGGCTACACCTTC. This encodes CASSLDRTGLGGYTF.

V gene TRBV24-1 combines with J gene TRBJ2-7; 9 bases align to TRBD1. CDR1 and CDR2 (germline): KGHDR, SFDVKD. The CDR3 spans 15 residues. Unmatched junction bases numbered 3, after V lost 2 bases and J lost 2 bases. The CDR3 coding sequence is TGTGCCACCAGTGATTCCCGGACAGGGGCCTACGAGCAGTACTTC. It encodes CATSDSRTGAYEQYF.

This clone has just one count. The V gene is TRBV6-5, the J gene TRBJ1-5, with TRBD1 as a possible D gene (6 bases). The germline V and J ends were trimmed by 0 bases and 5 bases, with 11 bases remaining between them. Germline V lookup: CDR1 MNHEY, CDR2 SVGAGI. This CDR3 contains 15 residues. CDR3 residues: CASSYSMDSYQPQHF. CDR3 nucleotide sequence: TGTGCCAGCAGTTACTCGATGGACAGTTATCAGCCCCAGCATTTT.

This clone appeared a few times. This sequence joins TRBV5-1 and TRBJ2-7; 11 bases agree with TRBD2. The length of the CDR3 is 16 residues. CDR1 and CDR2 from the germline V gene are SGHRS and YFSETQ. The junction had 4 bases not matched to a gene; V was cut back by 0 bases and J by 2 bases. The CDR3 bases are TGCGCCAGCAGCTTGGGGTCGGGACTAGCGGCCTACGAGCAGTACTTC. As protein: CASSLGSGLAAYEQYF.

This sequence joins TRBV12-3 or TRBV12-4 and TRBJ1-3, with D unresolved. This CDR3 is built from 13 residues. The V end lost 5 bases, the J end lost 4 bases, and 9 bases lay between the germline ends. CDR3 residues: CASSDAGGNTIYF. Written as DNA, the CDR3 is TGTGCCAGCAGTGACGCGGGGGGAAACACCATATATTTT.